The TCR beta chain described here comes from a study of blood T cell repertoires in COVID-19. Study overall: The United States, Italy and Spain supplied acute and convalescent COVID-19 samples. Nucleic acid was either cDNA or gDNA, and it came from T cells, B-cell-depleted T cells, or PBMCs.

Here immunoSEQ multiplex PCR was the method, and the copy in TCRdb shows in-frame clones only, minus some. The top ten hold just under 1% of the sample, which has 250,000 or so clones, around 90% seen once. Per germline, CDR1 SGHRS and CDR2 YFSETQ. The CDR3 contains 15 residues. Trimming shortened V by 0 bases and J by 3 bases, and 10 bases separated the two germline ends. Sequencing used peripheral blood. This receptor was taken from a woman aged 40 to 49 who had recovered from COVID-19. V and J are TRBV5-1 and TRBJ2-1; possibly TRBD2 for D (6 bases). CDR3 amino acids: CASSLAGGVYNEQFF. The CDR3 DNA reads as TGCGCCAGCAGCTTGGCCGGGGGAGTCTACAATGAGCAGTTCTTC.